The T cell receptor beta chain under discussion was sequenced for a study of blood T cell repertoires in COVID-19. V gave up 7 bases and J gave up 1 base; unmatched junction bases: 10. Germline lookup yields CDR1 LNHDA and CDR2 SQIVND (reference sequence). This CDR3 comprises 17 residues. The table came from immunoSEQ multiplex PCR; TCRdb's copy has only in-frame clones and leaves some out. Here the sample spans fewer than 350,000 clones, roughly nine tenths being singletons. Before being deemed recovered, Cohort 3 donors had two negative PCRs, clearance, or symptom resolution. Sequenced material: PBMCs or T cells enriched from blood (not recorded which). This chain uses TRBV19 with TRBJ2-3, with TRBD2 identical over 11 bases. The TCR sequence derives from a man between 60 and 75 years old who had recovered from COVID-19. DNA of the CDR3: TGTGCCAGTACCCTCTCGGGACTAGCGGAGGGCACAGATACGCAGTATTTT. Translating gives CASTLSGLAEGTDTQYF.